This T cell receptor (beta chain) is from a study of shared T cell receptors in the human thymus. This clone showed up just a few times. Germline V gene lookup returns CDR1 LNHDA and CDR2 SQIVND (reference sequence). V lost 7 bases and J lost 2, with 11 bases in between. The CDR3 is 13 residues long. Using immunoSEQ multiplex PCR, the repertoire was profiled, and TCRdb retains in-frame clones only, with some absent. This sample has approximately 580,000 clones, with 70% to 80% found just once. These data also featured in a second study, about human thymus T cells. That work states: The thymus was resected at corrective cardiac surgery.

The source is a boy under two years old with a congenital heart defect. What was sequenced was thymocytes. The chain is built from TRBV19 and TRBJ2-5, with D perhaps matching TRBD2 (5 bases). CDR3 in DNA: TGTGCCAGTACTGACGGGGTTCAAGAGACCCAGTACTTC. Translating it yields CASTDGVQETQYF.